This T cell receptor (beta chain) is drawn from a study of OX40 agonist ivuxolimab in advanced cancers. Study context: Partial responses occurred in Three dose-escalation patients, one with hepatocellular carcinoma and two with cutaneous melanoma.

Findings and caveats of the study: Low normalized clonal expansion also occurred in some nonresponding patients.

About this clone: Its antigen is not identified.

Using immunoSEQ multiplex PCR, the repertoire was profiled, and TCRdb retains in-frame clones only, with some absent. This table holds 55,000 to 80,000 clones, roughly 86% found once. The CDR3 extends over 15 amino acids. Germline V lookup: CDR1 SEHNR, CDR2 FQNEAQ (reference sequence). Trimming stripped 2 bases from V and 5 bases from J, with 10 bases between. The V and J genes are TRBV7-9 and TRBJ1-6; D perhaps matches TRBD1 (5 bases). This specimen was CD4+ or CD8+ T cells sorted from blood, taken in a trial of the OX40 agonist ivuxolimab. This TCR came from an adult with an advanced solid tumor such as melanoma, head and neck, liver or kidney cancer. The chain's CDR3 is CASSLFGTDNSPLHF. CDR3 coding DNA: TGTGCCAGCAGCTTATTCGGGACGGATAATTCACCCCTCCACTTT.